This TCR beta chain appears in the sequencing data of a study of OX40 agonist ivuxolimab in advanced cancers. Data came from immunoSEQ multiplex PCR; TCRdb stores just in-frame clones and leaves some out. Of about 64,000 clones listed, just under 85% are singletons. Per germline, CDR1 LNHDA and CDR2 SQIVND (reference sequence). The CDR3 loop spans 16 amino acids. With V trimmed by 9 bases and J by 6 bases, 14 bases remained unmatched. The sequences come from CD4+ or CD8+ T cells sorted from blood, collected in a trial of the OX40 agonist ivuxolimab. The sequence came from an adult with an advanced solid tumor such as melanoma, head and neck, liver or kidney cancer. The gene calls are TRBV19 and TRBJ1-6; TRBD1 agrees at 7 bases. For the CDR3, the DNA is TGTGCCAGCCAAGAGGTAGGGGGCGACGCTAATTCACCCCTCCACTTT. It encodes CASQEVGGDANSPLHF.